This is a list of T cell receptor beta chains from one sample in a study of blood T cell repertoires in COVID-19. Produced via immunoSEQ multiplex PCR; TCRdb's table is partial and in-frame only. The sample has approximately 210,000 clones, 82% seen once. Specimen: peripheral blood. These receptor sequences come from a woman aged 40 to 50 with acute or convalescent COVID-19. Each CDR3 is given with its conserved first and last residue. Fields, in order: clone size, V gene, CDR3 length, D gene, J gene, CDR3 protein, CDR3 DNA. A D gene is named only where the DNA matches it firmly. Size is omitted from some rows. Given values are once, few, many or a class for expanded clones.

NA	TRBV25-1	17	TRBD1	TRBJ2-2	CASSEYRGTGGLGELFF	TGTGCCAGCAGTGAATATAGGGGGACAGGGGGCCTCGGGGAGCTGTTTTTT
NA	TRBV20-1	13	TRBD1	TRBJ1-5	CSANDRGYQPQHF	TGCAGTGCTAATGACAGGGGCTATCAGCCCCAGCATTTT
NA	TRBV27	15	TRBD2	TRBJ2-7	CASSPGLARSYEQYF	TGTGCCAGCAGTCCAGGACTAGCGCGCTCCTACGAGCAGTACTTC
NA	TRBV4-2	16	TRBD2	TRBJ2-1	CASSPPRSGGATEQFF	TGTGCCAGCAGCCCCCCCCGTAGCGGGGGGGCAACTGAGCAGTTCTTC
NA	TRBV29-1	16	NA	TRBJ2-7	CSVEGAQGRRPNEQYF	TGCAGCGTTGAAGGGGCCCAGGGAAGAAGGCCCAACGAGCAGTACTTC
NA	TRBV5-1	14	NA	TRBJ1-1	CASSPGAGVTEAFF	TGCGCCAGCAGCCCAGGGGCAGGGGTCACTGAAGCTTTCTTT
NA	TRBV27	14	NA	TRBJ2-7	CASSFQGIGDEQYF	TGTGCCAGCAGTTTTCAGGGGATAGGGGACGAGCAGTACTTC
many	TRBV7-9	16	TRBD1	TRBJ2-1	CATQEGGTGLYNEQFF	TGTGCCACCCAAGAAGGCGGGACAGGGCTTTACAATGAGCAGTTCTTC
NA	TRBV5-1	21	TRBD2	TRBJ2-1	CASSLVWSEAGGASSYNEQFF	TGCGCCAGCAGCTTGGTATGGTCGGAAGCGGGAGGCGCGAGCTCCTACAATGAGCAGTTCTTC
NA	TRBV5-1	17	NA	TRBJ1-1	CASSFTSSRDTYTEAFF	TGCGCCAGCAGCTTCACCTCCTCCAGGGATACTTACACTGAAGCTTTCTTT
NA	TRBV24-1	15	NA	TRBJ1-5	CATSDLAGSNQPQHF	TGTGCCACCAGTGATTTAGCGGGTAGCAATCAGCCCCAGCATTTT
NA	TRBV19	14	TRBD1	TRBJ2-7	CASRTVGGDYEQYF	TGTGCCAGTCGCACGGTAGGGGGCGACTACGAGCAGTACTTC
NA	TRBV2	14	TRBD1	TRBJ1-5	CASGGTEWGEPQHF	TGTGCCAGCGGAGGGACAGAATGGGGTGAGCCCCAGCATTTT
NA	TRBV5-1	15	NA	TRBJ1-2	CASSLGLGTPVGYTF	TGCGCCAGCAGCTTGGGTCTAGGGACACCAGTGGGCTACACCTTC
NA	TRBV24-1	14	TRBD1	TRBJ1-1	CATSGQGARTEAFF	TGTGCCACCAGTGGGCAGGGGGCACGCACTGAAGCTTTCTTT
NA	TRBV12-5	21	NA	TRBJ1-2	CASGMGPRKDSLPHYVYGYTF	TGTGCTAGTGGTATGGGGCCCAGGAAGGACAGCCTTCCCCATTATGTCTATGGCTACACCTTC
NA	TRBV3-1/TRBV3-2	15	TRBD1	TRBJ2-2	CASSQRTGRTGELFF	TGTGCCAGCAGCCAACGGACAGGGCGCACCGGGGAGCTGTTTTTT
NA	TRBV9	15	TRBD2	TRBJ2-7	CASSDTSGVDYEQYF	TGTGCCAGCAGCGACACTAGCGGGGTCGACTACGAGCAGTACTTC
NA	TRBV20-1	14	NA	TRBJ2-1	CSASLSFPIDEQFF	TGCAGTGCTAGTTTAAGCTTCCCCATCGATGAGCAGTTCTTC
NA	TRBV7-8	15	TRBD2	TRBJ2-2	CASRLAGAGTGELFF	TGTGCCAGCAGATTGGCGGGAGCGGGGACCGGGGAGCTGTTTTTT
few	TRBV7-9	13	NA	TRBJ1-5	CASRGGPNQPQHF	TGTGCCAGCAGGGGAGGCCCCAATCAGCCCCAGCATTTT
NA	TRBV27	17	NA	TRBJ1-2	CASSFLSRRGPHYGYTF	TGTGCCAGCAGTTTTCTATCCCGGCGGGGGCCCCATTATGGCTACACCTTC
once	TRBV11-2	13	NA	TRBJ1-1	CASSLVERAEAFF	TGTGCCAGCAGCTTAGTGGAGAGGGCGGAAGCTTTCTTT
NA	TRBV6-2/TRBV6-3	15	TRBD2	TRBJ2-7	CASSIGTSGGYEQYF	TGTGCCAGCAGCATTGGGACTAGCGGGGGGTACGAGCAGTACTTC
many	TRBV5-8	17	TRBD1	TRBJ2-7	CASRSDDTGALTYEQYF	TGTGCCAGCAGATCTGACGACACAGGGGCCCTTACCTACGAGCAGTACTTC
NA	TRBV29-1	16	TRBD2	TRBJ2-7	CSVAIPGLAGIYEQYF	TGCAGCGTTGCTATCCCGGGACTAGCGGGAATCTACGAGCAGTACTTC
NA	TRBV12-3/TRBV12-4	13	TRBD1	TRBJ2-7	CASRETGSYEQYF	TGTGCCAGCAGGGAGACAGGGTCCTACGAGCAGTACTTC
NA	TRBV15	17	TRBD1	TRBJ2-7	CATSRDFGTVRVYEQYF	TGTGCCACCAGCAGAGATTTTGGGACAGTCAGGGTGTACGAGCAGTACTTC
NA	TRBV5-4	14	NA	TRBJ1-1	CASSLENGGTEAFF	TGTGCCAGCAGCTTGGAAAATGGCGGCACTGAAGCTTTCTTT
NA	TRBV10-3	16	NA	TRBJ1-1	CAISDGGLGDTGEAFF	TGTGCCATCAGTGATGGGGGATTAGGGGACACAGGTGAAGCTTTCTTT
NA	TRBV25-1	15	NA	TRBJ2-2	CASRQTGEVNGELFF	TGTGCCAGCAGGCAAACAGGGGAGGTCAACGGGGAGCTGTTTTTT
NA	TRBV19	12	NA	TRBJ2-3	CASSRDTDTQYF	TGTGCCAGTAGTCGAGACACAGATACGCAGTATTTT
NA	TRBV29-1	13	NA	TRBJ1-2	CSVEGGLPYGYTF	TGCAGCGTTGAGGGAGGGCTACCCTATGGCTACACCTTC
NA	TRBV7-2	15	NA	TRBJ2-3	CASIQSGVHADTQYF	TGTGCCAGCATCCAATCAGGGGTTCATGCAGATACGCAGTATTTT
NA	TRBV20-1	11	TRBD1	TRBJ1-2	CSADRGYGYTF	TGCAGTGCCGACAGGGGCTATGGCTACACCTTC
NA	TRBV9	14	NA	TRBJ2-2	CASSKRANTGELFF	TGTGCCAGCAGCAAACGAGCTAACACCGGGGAGCTGTTTTTT
NA	TRBV15	15	NA	TRBJ1-1	CATSREGWGNTEAFF	TGTGCCACCAGCAGAGAGGGATGGGGCAACACTGAAGCTTTCTTT
NA	TRBV30	12	NA	TRBJ1-1	CAWIQAGTEAFF	TGTGCCTGGATACAGGCAGGAACTGAAGCTTTCTTT
NA	TRBV5-4	18	NA	TRBJ2-3	CAISLADRAAKSTDTQYF	TGTGCCATCAGCTTAGCGGATAGGGCCGCAAAAAGCACAGATACGCAGTATTTT
NA	TRBV7-9	11	TRBD1	TRBJ1-1	CASRWDSEAFF	TGTGCCAGCAGATGGGACAGTGAAGCTTTCTTT
NA	TRBV29-1	14	TRBD2	TRBJ2-1	CSVIKASGSYEQFF	TGCAGCGTGATAAAAGCTAGCGGGAGCTATGAGCAGTTCTTC
NA	TRBV5-1	14	TRBD2	TRBJ2-3	CASSPSLATDTQYF	TGCGCCAGCAGCCCCTCACTAGCGACAGATACGCAGTATTTT
NA	TRBV28	15	NA	TRBJ2-1	CASSFVGEAYNEQFF	TGTGCCAGCAGTTTCGTGGGAGAGGCCTACAATGAGCAGTTCTTC
NA	TRBV2	13	NA	TRBJ1-1	CASNQGQNTEAFF	TGTGCCAGCAATCAGGGTCAGAACACTGAAGCTTTCTTT
NA	TRBV19	16	TRBD2	TRBJ2-1	CASSVTSGGLNNEQFF	TGTGCCAGTAGCGTGACTAGCGGGGGGTTAAACAATGAGCAGTTCTTC
NA	TRBV19	14	NA	TRBJ1-6	CASSIGGGLSPLHF	TGTGCCAGTAGTATAGGAGGAGGGCTTTCACCCCTCCACTTT
NA	TRBV19	15	NA	TRBJ2-3	CASSIAGGLPDTQYF	TGTGCCAGTAGTATAGCGGGGGGCCTCCCAGATACGCAGTATTTT
NA	TRBV20-1	11	NA	TRBJ1-5	CSASVNQPQHF	TGCAGTGCTAGCGTTAATCAGCCCCAGCATTTT